The subject of this entry is one T cell receptor beta chain. The source of the sample is a study of technical replicates of blood from four donors. The repertoire was sequenced with immunoSEQ multiplex PCR; TCRdb's copy has only in-frame clones and lacks some. The profile shows tens of thousands of clones, 95% to 98% of them singletons. This CDR3 region has 15 residues. The V and J ends lost 0 bases and 2 bases respectively, with 12 bases between them. Germline V gene lookup returns CDR1 SGDLS and CDR2 YYNGEE. V and J are TRBV9 and TRBJ2-7, with D perhaps matching TRBD2 (6 bases). The sequence came from a human donor in good health. Source material: T cells isolated from PBMCs. In DNA, the CDR3 is TGTGCCAGCAGCGTAGCGGAGGGCCGAACCTACGAGCAGTACTTC. It translates to CASSVAEGRTYEQYF.